Reported below is one TCR beta chain. This record belongs to a study of T-cell reconstitution after alpha-beta-depleted transplantation in children. Unique molecular identifiers were built into the TCRbeta library. TCRdb processed the PCR reads anew with MiXCR; each CDR3 protein has one entry. The sample contains roughly 500,000 distinct CDR3 sequences, about 12% of which appear only once. This CDR3 contains 16 residues. Per germline, CDR1 LGHNT and CDR2 FRNRAP. V was pared by 0 bases and J by 4 bases, with 4 bases of the junction left unmatched. V is TRBV12-5 and J is TRBJ2-3, with 10 bases matching TRBD2. Specimen: PBMCs from the stem cell graft donor, collected from the stem cell graft. This sequence was found in a human donor who donated a stem cell graft to a child with combined immunodeficiency. The CDR3 sequence is CASGLVLAGGADTQYF. CDR3 DNA sequence: TGTGCTAGTGGTTTGGTTTTAGCGGGAGGTGCAGATACGCAGTATTTT.